The following is a TCR beta chain sequence with its context. Assay: immunoSEQ multiplex PCR; the TCRdb copy retains only in-frame clones and omits some. Among about 69,000 clones listed, around 83% were seen once. This specimen comes from a study of OX40 agonist ivuxolimab in advanced cancers. Study as a whole: Ivuxolimab, an antibody that agonizes OX40 (CD134), was administered to the patients.

In germline, CDR1 is SGHRS, CDR2 YFSETQ. Trimming pared 7 bases from V and 0 bases from J, leaving 10 bases between. CDR3 size: 14 residues. This TCR came from an adult with an advanced solid tumor such as melanoma, head and neck, liver or kidney cancer. J is TRBJ2-2 and V is TRBV5-1; D uncertain. Source: CD4+ or CD8+ T cells sorted from blood, taken in a trial of the OX40 agonist ivuxolimab. Here the CDR3 reads CASALGPNTGELFF. The CDR3 DNA reads as TGCGCCAGCGCCCTAGGACCGAACACCGGGGAGCTGTTTTTT.